This TCR beta chain originates from a study of CD8+ T cells in alopecia areata. Following extraction, RNA underwent reverse transcription to cDNA, which served as the sequencing template. Sequencing was performed with immunoSEQ multiplex PCR; in TCRdb, only in-frame clones are kept and a portion is missing. This table has over 8,500 clones, roughly three fifths appearing once. Germline CDR1 is SGHDT and CDR2 is YYEEEE. V gave up 2 bases and J gave up 4 bases, with 3 bases separating them. The CDR3 runs to 11 residues. The study team obtained lesional scalp punch biopsies and peripheral blood from alopecia areata patients.

The chain has TRBV5-6 and TRBJ2-5; D call uncertain. Sequencing was carried out using skin. The source of this sequence is a human donor with alopecia areata. The CDR3 DNA follows: TGTGCCAGCAGCTTCACAGAGACCCAGTACTTC. Translated: CASSFTETQYF.